This T cell receptor beta chain was identified in a study of T cells in localized non-small cell lung cancer (dated by TCRdb to 2018 to 2020). Broadly, across the study: Comparing tumors with uninvolved tumor-adjacent lungs, the study looked at the T cell repertoires of hundreds of patients with early-stage NSCLC. NSCLC patients had a mean age of roughly 64 years, and 129 were male and about 110 female. The cohort comprised roughly 230 treatment-naïve NSCLC patients with resected, localized lung tumors.

On this clone itself: This clone's antigen is unknown. It has no much larger one-base neighbor in the sample; base qualities were not kept.

Ends trimmed: V by 4 bases, J by 7 bases; bases unmatched to a gene: 7. The CDR3 holds 14 amino acids from the cysteine to the phenylalanine. Just CDR3 DNA is preserved here, 42 bases in frame from base 1. For CDR1 and CDR2, the germline V gene lists SGHRS and YFSETQ. Study-level results and caveats: Uninvolved tumor-adjacent lung showed the highest T cell clonality, higher than tumor, which suggests more focused antigenic responses in the adjacent lung. Higher blood T cell density associated with longer overall survival, while higher adjacent-lung clonality associated with shorter survival. Because the study design was exploratory, TCR variables were selected using unadjusted p-values without false-discovery rate correction. Multi-region tumor sequencing was not performed, so intratumor heterogeneity could not be excluded. A median of about 61 of the top 100 tumor clones turned up in the paired uninvolved adjacent lung, and under 30 of those clones also ranked among the top 100 of that same adjacent lung.

TCR beta CDR3 regions were sequenced from DNA using the immunoSEQ Assay. The study's own analysis went as follows. To compute T cell density, TCR beta template counts were normalized to usable DNA, which was estimated by amplifying housekeeping genes. Using the preseqR package, richness was estimated by extrapolating to 120,000 templates for tissue samples and 400,000 templates for PBMC samples. Clonality was taken to be one minus Pielou's evenness. Tissue-enriched TCRs were identified by differential abundance testing using productive amino-acid clonotypes, minimum total count 5 and alpha 0.1. Repertoire overlap between compartments was quantified with the Jaccard Index and Morisita Overlap Index. TCR beta CDR3s were clustered by GLIPH together with public tetramer-defined viral CDR3s, and at least three viral sequences plus V-gene enrichment were required for viral motifs. TCRdb mirrors the immuneACCESS table, restricted to in-frame sequences. Some clones are absent from its copies; in checked studies, under half trace to an unresolved V gene, and the reason for the others is unknown. Clone size and the V and J calls come from that table; the DNA yielded D and trimming. This sample lists tens of thousands of clones; 86% were detected once. 18% of the sample comes from the top ten.

At diagnosis, peripheral blood, uninvolved tumor-adjacent lung and tumor were collected and stored as a combination of fresh-frozen and FFPE material. For TCR repertoire profiling, blood samples were analyzed in the form of peripheral blood mononuclear cells. The specimen comprised peripheral blood, sampled before any cancer treatment. The V and J genes are TRBV5-1 and TRBJ1-2, and TRBD1 aligns with 10 junction nucleotides. The TCR originated in a male donor at least 60 years old with stage III squamous cell lung carcinoma. The CDR3 protein is CASSPGTGAVGYTF. The DNA reads TGCGCCAGCAGCCCCGGGACAGGGGCCGTTGGCTACACCTTC.